This TCR beta chain is drawn from a study of cytomegalovirus exposure and HLA in healthy donors. On this clone itself: Its specificity is not known.

Germline assignment: CDR1 LGHNA and CDR2 YSLEER. Trimming pared 0 bases from V and 7 bases from J, leaving 13 bases between. CDR3 length: 14 residues. Study findings and constraints: Reportedly, diagnosis of cytomegalovirus status by the classifier showed high specificity and sensitivity. The investigators catalogued 164 TCR beta chains as cytomegalovirus-associated.

The PCR contained 60 Vbeta and 13 Jbeta primers. Profiling relied on immunoSEQ multiplex PCR, and the TCRdb table lists in-frame clones only, not all of them. The repertoire consists of some 200,000 clones, with around four fifths occurring once and the leading ten covering about 0.58%. The clonotype comes from a woman in her thirties or forties in good health and CMV-seronegative. Source material: PBMCs. The rearrangement links TRBV4-3 to TRBJ2-7, with a tentative D call TRBD2 (5 bases). DNA for the CDR3: TGCGCCAGCAGCCAAGAACGACCCGGGGATGAGCAGTACTTC. It is translated as CASSQERPGDEQYF.